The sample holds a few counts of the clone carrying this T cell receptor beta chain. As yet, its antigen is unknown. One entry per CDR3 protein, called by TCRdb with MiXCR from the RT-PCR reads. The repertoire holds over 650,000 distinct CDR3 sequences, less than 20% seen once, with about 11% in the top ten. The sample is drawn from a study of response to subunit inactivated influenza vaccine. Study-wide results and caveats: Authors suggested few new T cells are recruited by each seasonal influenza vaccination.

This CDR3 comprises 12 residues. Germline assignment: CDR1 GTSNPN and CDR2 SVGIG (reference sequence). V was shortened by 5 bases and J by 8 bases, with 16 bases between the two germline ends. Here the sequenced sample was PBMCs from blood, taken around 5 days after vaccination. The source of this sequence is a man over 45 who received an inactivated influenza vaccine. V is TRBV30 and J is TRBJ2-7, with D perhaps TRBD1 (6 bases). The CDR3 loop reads CAWAGDPTKQYF. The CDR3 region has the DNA TGTGCCTGGGCAGGGGATCCTACGAAGCAGTACTTC.